The rows below give T cell receptor beta chains drawn from one sample of a study of cytomegalovirus exposure and HLA in healthy donors. Using immunoSEQ multiplex PCR, the repertoire was profiled, and TCRdb retains in-frame clones only, with some absent. The sample holds around 150,000 clones, approximately 80% seen once. The source material was PBMCs. These TCRs come from a woman in her forties in good health and CMV-seropositive. Both conserved end residues are part of each CDR3. Each record gives: V gene, D gene, J gene, clone size, CDR3 DNA, CDR3 protein. A D gene is named only where the DNA matches it firmly. The size field is filled for only some rows; it gives once, few, many or a size class.

>TRBV5-5|NA|TRBJ2-7|NA
TGTGCCAGCAGCCCGATGGGGGGCGAGCAGTACTTC
CASSPMGGEQYF
>TRBV7-2|NA|TRBJ2-7|NA
TGTGCCAGCAGCTCATCCCCACTCGAGCAGTACTTC
CASSSSPLEQYF
>TRBV18|NA|TRBJ2-3|NA
TGTGCCAGCTCATCGAAGGGGTTTTACACAGATACGCAGTATTTT
CASSSKGFYTDTQYF
>TRBV19|TRBD1|TRBJ1-1|NA
TGTGCCAGTAGAACAGGGGGAAGCACTGAAGCTTTCTTT
CASRTGGSTEAFF
>TRBV27|NA|TRBJ2-1|NA
TGTGCCAGCAGTTTAACCCCCCAGGGGCGATACAATGAGCAGTTCTTC
CASSLTPQGRYNEQFF
>TRBV7-2|TRBD1|TRBJ1-3|NA
TGTGCCAGCAGCCCCCGGACAGGGGCTGGAAACACCATATATTTT
CASSPRTGAGNTIYF
>TRBV6-1|TRBD2|TRBJ2-7|few
TGTGCCAGCAGTGAACAGCGGGGGGGCATCTACGAGCAGTACTTC
CASSEQRGGIYEQYF
>TRBV6-5|NA|TRBJ2-5|few
TGTGCCAGCACTCCCTCGGGGTTGGAGACCCAGTACTTC
CASTPSGLETQYF
>TRBV5-4|TRBD2|TRBJ2-3|NA
TGTGCCAGCTCACCCGGGGGGGAAGGCACAGATACGCAGTATTTT
CASSPGGEGTDTQYF
>TRBV6-6|NA|TRBJ1-3|NA
TGTGCCACCTTGGGACTGACCTCTGGAAACACCATATATTTT
CATLGLTSGNTIYF
>TRBV10-3|TRBD2|TRBJ2-2|NA
TGTGCCATCAGTCGCAGCGGGGGAACGACGAACACCGGGGAGCTGTTTTTT
CAISRSGGTTNTGELFF
>TRBV5-1|TRBD2|TRBJ2-6|NA
TGCGCCAGCAGCCCGGGGACTAGCGGGAGCGGTGGGGCCAACGTCCTGACTTTC
CASSPGTSGSGGANVLTF
>TRBV7-2|NA|TRBJ2-2|NA
TGTGCCAGCAGCCTCGACAGGACGAACACCGGGGAGCTGTTTTTT
CASSLDRTNTGELFF
>TRBV19|TRBD2|TRBJ2-3|NA
TGTGCCAGTAGTAGCATGGGGGGGATTACAGATACGCAGTATTTT
CASSSMGGITDTQYF
>TRBV7-9|NA|TRBJ1-2|NA
TGTTCCAGCAGCAAAGACAGGACCTATGGCTACACCTTC
CSSSKDRTYGYTF
>TRBV15|NA|TRBJ1-5|NA
TGTGCCACCGCAGATCGAACAGACGCTGGTCAGCCCCAGCATTTT
CATADRTDAGQPQHF
>TRBV20-1|TRBD2|TRBJ2-1|few
TGCAGTGCTCCCTCTAGCGGGAGTTCGTTCTTC
CSAPSSGSSFF
>TRBV15|TRBD1|TRBJ2-3|NA
TGTGCCACCAGAGGGACAGGGGTGGCAGATACGCAGTATTTT
CATRGTGVADTQYF
>TRBV2|NA|TRBJ2-2|NA
TGTGCCAGCAGTGAACGACGGCTAGCCACCGGGGAGCTGTTTTTT
CASSERRLATGELFF
>TRBV11-2|NA|TRBJ2-1|NA
TGTGCCAGCAGCCCCGATTCAGGGCCTTACAATGAGCAGTTCTTC
CASSPDSGPYNEQFF
>TRBV11-2|NA|TRBJ2-3|NA
TGTGCCAGCACCCCGCGAGGAGGAGATACGCAGTATTTT
CASTPRGGDTQYF
>TRBV9|NA|TRBJ1-1|NA
TGTGCCAGCAGCGTAGTTGGAGACAGTGAAGCTTTCTTT
CASSVVGDSEAFF